These T cell receptor beta chains were read from a single sample in a study of T cell responses to AZD1222 COVID-19 vaccine. Sequencing was performed with immunoSEQ multiplex PCR; in TCRdb, only in-frame clones are kept and a portion is missing. The data hold fewer than 90,000 clones, with roughly 90% observed a single time. Sequencing used peripheral blood, obtained 28 days after the second AZD1222 dose. Source of these receptors: an adult who received the AZD1222 COVID-19 vaccine. Both conserved end residues are trimmed from each CDR3. Fields, in order: V gene, J gene, CDR3 protein.

v_gene: TRBV24-1; j_gene: TRBJ1-2; CDR3aa: ATSDGPPPRGYGYT
v_gene: TRBV5-1; j_gene: TRBJ1-1; CDR3aa: ASQGFGLNTEAF
v_gene: TRBV5-1; j_gene: TRBJ2-6; CDR3aa: ASSSGLAGVRASGANVLT
v_gene: TRBV3-1/TRBV3-2; j_gene: TRBJ1-5; CDR3aa: ASSQDRGPQH
v_gene: TRBV30; j_gene: TRBJ1-5; CDR3aa: AWTPDRGGNQPQH
v_gene: TRBV5-5; j_gene: TRBJ1-3; CDR3aa: ASSYAGTGTGNTIY
v_gene: TRBV7-2; j_gene: TRBJ1-6; CDR3aa: ASSLRDRPYSPLH
v_gene: TRBV12-3/TRBV12-4; j_gene: TRBJ2-7; CDR3aa: ASSLGFYEQY
v_gene: TRBV6-5; j_gene: TRBJ2-5; CDR3aa: ASSYGLTGETQY
v_gene: TRBV3-1/TRBV3-2; j_gene: TRBJ1-5; CDR3aa: ASSQDNPGGSNQPQH
v_gene: TRBV21-1; j_gene: TRBJ2-1; CDR3aa: ASSKLRLTYNEQF
v_gene: TRBV18; j_gene: TRBJ1-1; CDR3aa: ASSTGERGLTEAF
v_gene: TRBV6-5; j_gene: TRBJ1-5; CDR3aa: ASSVGRKNQPQH
v_gene: TRBV7-9; j_gene: TRBJ2-3; CDR3aa: ASSHQTGGQAQY
v_gene: TRBV6-6; j_gene: TRBJ1-1; CDR3aa: ASSYQQKNTEAF
v_gene: TRBV5-1; j_gene: TRBJ1-2; CDR3aa: ASSGGDRGHPGT
v_gene: TRBV6-5; j_gene: TRBJ2-3; CDR3aa: ASSNTDTQY
v_gene: TRBV4-2; j_gene: TRBJ1-1; CDR3aa: ASSQELGQGYQAF
v_gene: TRBV11-1; j_gene: TRBJ1-1; CDR3aa: ASSHGQGGMNTEAF
v_gene: TRBV28; j_gene: TRBJ1-2; CDR3aa: ASSLVGGVPNYGYT
v_gene: TRBV5-1; j_gene: TRBJ1-4; CDR3aa: ASTRDRNEKLF
v_gene: TRBV29-1; j_gene: TRBJ2-5; CDR3aa: SVEPDFLETQY
v_gene: TRBV10-1; j_gene: TRBJ2-1; CDR3aa: ASSELAGGTYNEQF
v_gene: TRBV5-8; j_gene: TRBJ1-2; CDR3aa: ASSPPRDRGLGYT
v_gene: TRBV5-4; j_gene: TRBJ2-1; CDR3aa: ASSLAGTGGAGEQF
v_gene: TRBV7-8; j_gene: TRBJ1-2; CDR3aa: ASSLEGQGIGGYT
v_gene: TRBV27; j_gene: TRBJ1-4; CDR3aa: ASRRIPTGINEKLF